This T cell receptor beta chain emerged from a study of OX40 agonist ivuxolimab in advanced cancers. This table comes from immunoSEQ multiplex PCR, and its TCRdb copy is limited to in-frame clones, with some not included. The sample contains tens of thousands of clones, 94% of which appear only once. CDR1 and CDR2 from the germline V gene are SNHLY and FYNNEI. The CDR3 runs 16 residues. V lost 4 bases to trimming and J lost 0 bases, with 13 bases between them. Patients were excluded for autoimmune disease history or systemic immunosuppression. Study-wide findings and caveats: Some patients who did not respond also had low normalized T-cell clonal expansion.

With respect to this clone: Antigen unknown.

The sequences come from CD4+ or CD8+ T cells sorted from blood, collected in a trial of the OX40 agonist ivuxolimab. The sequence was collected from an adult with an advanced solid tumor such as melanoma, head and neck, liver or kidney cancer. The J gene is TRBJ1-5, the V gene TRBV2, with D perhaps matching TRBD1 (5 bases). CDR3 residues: CASSGPTENSNQPQHF. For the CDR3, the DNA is TGTGCCAGCAGTGGGCCGACAGAGAATAGCAATCAGCCCCAGCATTTT.